These T cell receptor beta chains were read from a single sample in a study of cytotoxic CD8 clonotypes in ibrutinib-treated CLL. Libraries were prepared by immunoSEQ multiplex PCR; TCRdb keeps only in-frame clonotypes and omits some of them. The sample carries 30,000 to 40,000 clones, approximately 69% recorded once. The source material was PBMCs, sampled before ibrutinib treatment. The source of these receptors is a human donor with chronic lymphocytic leukemia. The CDR3 runs from the conserved cysteine through the conserved F or W. The D gene is left open where the match is weak. Some rows mark clone size as missing; the rest say once, few, many or name a class of expanded clone.

clone size	D gene	V gene	J gene	CDR3 DNA	CDR3 protein
medium-sized	TRBD1	TRBV11-3	TRBJ1-2	TGTGCCAGCAGCCCGGGACAGTACTATGGCTACACCTTC	CASSPGQYYGYTF
-	-	TRBV19	TRBJ1-2	TGTGCCAGTAGTATCTGGGGGGAGGATGGCTACACCTTC	CASSIWGEDGYTF
-	TRBD1	TRBV6-6	TRBJ1-5	TGTGCCAGCAGAATGGGGGACAGTTATCAGCCCCAGCATTTT	CASRMGDSYQPQHF
-	TRBD1	TRBV27	TRBJ2-3	TGTGCCAGCAGTACAGGGACAGGGGGGGCAGATACGCAGTATTTT	CASSTGTGGADTQYF
-	-	TRBV6-1	TRBJ2-7	TGTGCCAGCAAGGAACAGGGTAACTACGAGCAGTACTTC	CASKEQGNYEQYF
-	-	TRBV21-1	TRBJ2-5	TGTGCCAGCATCGCCTGGACAGGGGGGGGGCAAGAGACCCAGTACTTC	CASIAWTGGGQETQYF
-	TRBD2	TRBV5-1	TRBJ2-3	TGCGCCAGCAGCCGTGGACTAGCAGGCGATACGCAGTATTTT	CASSRGLAGDTQYF
many	TRBD2	TRBV12-5	TRBJ2-3	TGTGCTAGTGGTTTGAGAACTAGCGGGAGGGCCCCAGATACGCAGTATTTT	CASGLRTSGRAPDTQYF
-	TRBD1	TRBV25-1	TRBJ2-5	TGTGCCAGCAGTGGGACAGGGGTAAGGGAGACCCAGTACTTC	CASSGTGVRETQYF
-	-	TRBV5-5	TRBJ1-2	TGTGCCAGCATCAATAACTATGGCTACACCTTC	CASINNYGYTF
-	-	TRBV13	TRBJ1-5	TGTGCCAGCACCCGGGACGGTGATAGCAATCAGCCCCAGCATTTT	CASTRDGDSNQPQHF
-	-	TRBV6-5	TRBJ2-7	TGTGCCAGCAGTCGTCAATGGGGGGGCCGCTACGAGCAGTACTTC	CASSRQWGGRYEQYF
once	TRBD2	TRBV11-2	TRBJ2-7	TGTGCCAGCAGTATCGGACTAGCGGGATACGAGCAGTACTTC	CASSIGLAGYEQYF
-	-	TRBV19	TRBJ2-3	TGTGCCAGTAGTAGAGTCGCGTCTAGCACAGATACGCAGTATTTT	CASSRVASSTDTQYF
-	-	TRBV9	TRBJ2-3	TGTGCCAGCAGCGTAACTTCGATCGTAAGCACAGATACGCAGTATTTT	CASSVTSIVSTDTQYF
-	-	TRBV30	TRBJ2-1	TGTGCCTGGAGTGTACGGAGCGGGCATGAGCAGTTCTTC	CAWSVRSGHEQFF
-	-	TRBV7-2	TRBJ2-1	TGTGCCAGCAGCTTAGACGCGGATAACTCAATTAACAATGAGCAGTTCTTC	CASSLDADNSINNEQFF
-	TRBD2	TRBV5-1	TRBJ2-3	TGCGCCAGCAGCTTAGAGTATAGCGGGGGCACAGATACGCAGTATTTT	CASSLEYSGGTDTQYF
-	TRBD2	TRBV27	TRBJ2-7	TGTGCCAGCAGTTTCCAGCGGGAGTTGTACGAGCAGTACTTC	CASSFQRELYEQYF
-	-	TRBV9	TRBJ2-3	TGTGCCAGCACCGGCACAGATACGCAGTATTTT	CASTGTDTQYF
-	-	TRBV27	TRBJ2-7	TGTGCCAGCAGCACTCCCCGGGTTGCCTACGAGCAGTACTTC	CASSTPRVAYEQYF
-	-	TRBV28	TRBJ1-5	TGTGCCAGCAGTCCTAGGCAGGGAAGGGGCAATCAGCCCCAGCATTTT	CASSPRQGRGNQPQHF
once	-	TRBV5-1	TRBJ1-2	TGCGCCAGCAGCTTGGAGGCCCTAGTCTATGGCTACACCTTC	CASSLEALVYGYTF
-	-	TRBV6-5	TRBJ2-3	TGTGCCAGCAGCCGTTTCGCACATACGCAGTATTTT	CASSRFAHTQYF
once	TRBD1	TRBV10-3	TRBJ1-2	TGTGCCATCAGGGGACAGGGGATGGGGGCTTCTGGTGGCTACACCTTC	CAIRGQGMGASGGYTF
-	TRBD1	TRBV6-5	TRBJ2-5	TGTGCCAGCAGTTGGCAGACAGGGAACGGAGAGACCCAGTACTTC	CASSWQTGNGETQYF
-	TRBD2	TRBV12-5	TRBJ2-3	TGTGCTAGTGGTTTGGACAAATCCCCCGGGACTAGGAATCGCACAGATACGCAGTATTTT	CASGLDKSPGTRNRTDTQYF
-	-	TRBV7-9	TRBJ2-3	TGTGCCAGCAGCCGCCTCATATCCCCCGATACGCAGTATTTT	CASSRLISPDTQYF
-	-	TRBV6-5	TRBJ1-5	TGTGCCAGCAGTCAGGGTGGGGGGGTCAATCAGCCCCAGCATTTT	CASSQGGGVNQPQHF
-	-	TRBV6-5	TRBJ2-5	TGTGCCAGCAGTTACGTTGGGGAGACCCAGTACTTC	CASSYVGETQYF
-	TRBD2	TRBV7-6	TRBJ2-7	TGTGCCAGCAGCTCACCCACCTCGGGACTAGCGGGTCCCCACGAGCAGTACTTC	CASSSPTSGLAGPHEQYF
-	-	TRBV2	TRBJ2-6	TGTGCCAGCAGTGGGGCAGGCGAATCTGGGGCCAACGTCCTGACTTTC	CASSGAGESGANVLTF